Shown below are 3 T cell receptor beta chains from a single sample sequenced in a study of cytomegalovirus exposure and HLA in healthy donors. Vbeta (60) and Jbeta (13) primers were used in the PCR. The method was immunoSEQ multiplex PCR; TCRdb's version includes in-frame clones alone and lacks a portion of them. The sample shows around 150,000 clones, around 86% of them seen only once. Sequencing input: PBMCs. The receptors were gathered from a woman between 45 and 60 years old in good health and CMV-seropositive.

This chain links TRBV30 with TRBJ1-6, with 7 bases lining up with TRBD1. The CDR3 spans 14 residues. CDR1 GTSNPN and CDR2 SVGIG come from the germline V gene (reference sequence). The V and J ends lost 0 bases and 8 bases, in that order; junction bases with no gene match: 4. DNA of the CDR3: TGTGCCTGGAGTGTGACAGGGCCAGATTCACCCCTCCACTTT. It translates to CAWSVTGPDSPLHF.

The chain recombines TRBV2 with TRBJ2-7; 12 positions agree with TRBD2. This CDR3 contains 14 residues. The V gene's germline CDR1 is SNHLY and CDR2 FYNNEI. Losses at the gene ends were 3 bases for V and 6 bases for J; bases not matched to a gene: 3. CDR3 coding DNA: TGTGCCAGCAGTGAGCGACTAGCGGGAGCCGAGCAGTACTTC. Translation: CASSERLAGAEQYF.

This chain uses TRBV28 with TRBJ1-2, with a possible D match to TRBD1 (6 bases). The CDR3 has 19 residues. Trimming took 4 bases from V and 5 from J, leaving 29 bases between them. Germline-derived CDR1 and CDR2 are MDHEN and SYDVKM. Here the CDR3 reads CASSYAAIDLGQRLYGYTF. CDR3 DNA sequence: TGTGCCAGCAGTTATGCCGCAATAGATCTCGGACAGCGCCTTTATGGCTACACCTTC.